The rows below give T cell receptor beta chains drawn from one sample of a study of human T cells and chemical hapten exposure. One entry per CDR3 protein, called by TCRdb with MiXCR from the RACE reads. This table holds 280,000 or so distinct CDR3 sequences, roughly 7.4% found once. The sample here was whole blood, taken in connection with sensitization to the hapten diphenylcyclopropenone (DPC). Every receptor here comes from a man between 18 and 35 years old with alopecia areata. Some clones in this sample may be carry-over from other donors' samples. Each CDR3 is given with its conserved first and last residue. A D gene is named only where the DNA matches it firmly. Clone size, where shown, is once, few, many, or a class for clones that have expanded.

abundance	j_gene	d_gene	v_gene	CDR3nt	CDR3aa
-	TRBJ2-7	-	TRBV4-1	TGCGCCAGCAGCCGGGTGGGAGCCTACGAGCAGTACTTC	CASSRVGAYEQYF
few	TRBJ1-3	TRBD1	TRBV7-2	TGTGCCAGCAGCTGGGGACAGCGGGACACCATATATTTT	CASSWGQRDTIYF
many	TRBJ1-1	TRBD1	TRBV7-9	TGTGCCAGCAGCCTAGCGTTCGGACAGGCCACTCAAACGGGAGACACTGAAGCTTTCTTT	CASSLAFGQATQTGDTEAFF
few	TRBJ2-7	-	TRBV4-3	TGCGCCAGCAGCCAAAAGCGGGCGCGTCCCTACGAGCAGTACTTC	CASSQKRARPYEQYF
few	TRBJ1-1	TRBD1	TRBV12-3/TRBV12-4	TGTGCCAGCAGTGGACGACAGGGGGCTACCTCCACTGAAGCTTTCTTT	CASSGRQGATSTEAFF
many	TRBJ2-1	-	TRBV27	TGTGCCAGCAGTTTCAACCCCCTAGGGTACAATGAGCAGTTCTTC	CASSFNPLGYNEQFF
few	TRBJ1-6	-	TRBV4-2	TGTGCCAGCAGCCAAGAGGCCCCCAGGGATTATTCACCCCTCCACTTT	CASSQEAPRDYSPLHF
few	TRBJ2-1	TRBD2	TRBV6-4	TGTGCCAGCAGTCGAGCCCCTTCTAGCGGGGTCTACAATGAGCAGTTCTTC	CASSRAPSSGVYNEQFF
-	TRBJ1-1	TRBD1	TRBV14	TGTGCCAGCAGCACCCGGACAGGGCGGATGGAAGCTTTCTTT	CASSTRTGRMEAFF
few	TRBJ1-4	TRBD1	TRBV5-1	TGCGCCAGCAGCCCTCGACAGGGAGGTGCGGCAACTAATGAAAAACTGTTTTTT	CASSPRQGGAATNEKLFF
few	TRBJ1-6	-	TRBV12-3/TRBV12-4	TGTGCCGGGCGCAGGGATAATTCACCCCTCCACTTT	CAGRRDNSPLHF
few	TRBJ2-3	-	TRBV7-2	TGTGCCAGCAGCTTATTTGGGGAGGCACGAGATACGCAGTATTTT	CASSLFGEARDTQYF
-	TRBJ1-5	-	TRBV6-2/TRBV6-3	TGTGCCAGCGGGCCGGGACATCGAGGGACCGCCGGCAATCAGCCCCAGCATTTT	CASGPGHRGTAGNQPQHF
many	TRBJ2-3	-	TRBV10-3	TGTGCCATGACGGACGAGGCAGATACGCAGTATTTT	CAMTDEADTQYF